A selection of T cell receptor beta chains follows, all from one sample in a study of OX40 agonist ivuxolimab in advanced cancers. Method: immunoSEQ multiplex PCR; TCRdb's copy keeps in-frame clones and lacks some. Seen here are tens of thousands of clones, under 95% observed once, and the top ten hold about 9.1%. Specimen: CD4+ or CD8+ T cells sorted from blood, collected in a trial of the OX40 agonist ivuxolimab. These receptors were obtained from an adult with an advanced solid tumor such as melanoma, head and neck, liver or kidney cancer. Each CDR3 is given with its conserved first and last residue. The order of the fields is J gene, V gene, CDR3 length, CDR3 protein.

TRBJ2-1	TRBV4-2	15	CASSQPESSYNEQFF
TRBJ1-6	TRBV19	14	CASSIPGGESPLHF
TRBJ1-3	TRBV12-2	17	CARPAEGQGYSGNTIYF
TRBJ1-3	TRBV5-1	14	CASSLVTEGNTIYF
TRBJ2-5	TRBV18	13	CASSLDSLETQYF
TRBJ2-1	TRBV7-3	17	CASSLAPPDRNNNEQFF
TRBJ2-3	TRBV9	18	CASSPSYRGRPHTDTQYF
TRBJ2-7	TRBV13	16	CASSPPGQGPNYEQYF
TRBJ2-7	TRBV5-1	14	CASSLGQGVNEQYF
TRBJ2-3	TRBV7-2	14	CASSLVMATDTQYF
TRBJ1-1	TRBV6-5	13	CASGPRVVTEAFF
TRBJ2-2	TRBV30	13	CAWNYEGAGELFF
TRBJ2-1	TRBV7-9	18	CASIHNARLAGERNEQFF
TRBJ2-2	TRBV4-1	13	CASREGWAGELFF
TRBJ2-1	TRBV6-4	14	CASSASGDAGEQFF
TRBJ2-1	TRBV9	16	CASSRTGGSSYNEQFF
TRBJ2-7	TRBV27	12	CASSLGSHEQYF
TRBJ2-7	TRBV2	12	CASSEIAPEQYF
TRBJ2-7	TRBV11-2	11	CASSPSSEQYF
TRBJ1-1	TRBV27	14	CASSMGQGSTEAFF
TRBJ1-2	TRBV6-1	15	CASSEWYGANYGYTF
TRBJ1-2	TRBV13	15	CASSLPGGARDGYTF
TRBJ2-3	TRBV10-3	15	CAIGRLAGAEDTQYF
TRBJ2-7	TRBV27	13	CASSWGVGYEQYF
TRBJ1-2	TRBV28	15	CASSLSAGGDYGYTF
TRBJ2-3	TRBV6-5	15	CASSLQGPQTDTQYF
TRBJ2-7	TRBV2	14	CASSETGIGSEQYF